These 2 T cell receptor beta chains share one sample of origin, sequenced in a study of shared clonotypes between healthy human individuals. The naive CD8 subset, CD45RO-negative cells positively selected for CCR7, excluded terminally differentiated effector memory CD45RA+ cells. This table comes from immunoSEQ multiplex PCR, and its TCRdb copy is limited to in-frame clones, with some not included. The table has around 2,000,000 clones, approximately 94% seen once. The sample was naive CD8+ T cells sorted from blood. These receptor sequences come from a man younger than 35 in good health.

CDR3 in amino acids: CASSLVGRGLAYEQYF. In DNA form, the CDR3 reads TGTGCCAGCAGCTTAGTCGGCCGGGGGCTTGCCTACGAGCAGTACTTC. V is TRBV7-9 and J is TRBJ2-7; D tentatively fits TRBD1 or TRBD2 (6 bases each). Trimming took off 1 base at V and 2 bases at J, with 15 bases between the two ends. Germline V gives CDR1 SEHNR, CDR2 FQNEAQ (reference sequence). CDR3 length: 16 amino acids. The whole variable domain, filled in from reference TRBV7-9 and TRBJ2-7, reads DTGVSQNPRHKITKRGQNVTFRCDPISEHNRLYWYRQTLGQGPEFLTYFQNEAQLEKSRLLSDRFSAERPKGSFSTLEIQRTEQGDSAMYLCASSLVGRGLAYEQYFGPGTRLTVT.

The chain recombines TRBV6-6 with TRBJ2-5, with TRBD2 as a possible D gene (6 bases). Trimming took off 4 bases at V and 4 bases at J, with 13 bases between the two ends. The CDR3 spans 14 residues. Germline CDR1 reads MNHNY; CDR2 reads SVGAGI (reference sequence). The DNA for the CDR3 is TGTGCCAGCAGTTTACTAGCCGGGGGAGAGACCCAGTACTTC. The encoded protein is CASSLLAGGETQYF.